The 14 T cell receptor beta chains reported below all come from one sample, sequenced in a study of brain T cells in children with intractable seizures. This table comes from immunoSEQ multiplex PCR, and its TCRdb copy is limited to in-frame clones, with some not included. The sample holds fewer than 25,000 clones, 85% to 95% seen once. The sequenced sample was peripheral blood, obtained at surgery. Every receptor here comes from a boy younger than 18 with focal cortical dysplasia and intractable seizures.

The V and J genes are TRBV11-2 and TRBJ1-1; unclear D gene. The V gene's germline CDR1 is SGHAT and CDR2 FQNNGV. CDR3 length: 13 residues. Between the trimmed V and J ends, which lost 0 bases and 2 bases, there was a span of 4 bases. The CDR3 protein is CASSLDRNTEAFF. CDR3 bases: TGTGCCAGCAGCTTAGATCGCAACACTGAAGCTTTCTTT.

The chain uses TRBV24-1 and TRBJ2-1; possibly TRBD2 for D (5 bases). Between the trimmed V and J ends, which lost 11 bases and 5 bases, there was a span of 15 bases. The germline V gene encodes CDR1 KGHDR and CDR2 SFDVKD. CDR3 length: 13 amino acids. CDR3 bases: TGTGCCAGTCAATCCCTAGCAAACAATGAGCAGTTCTTC. Translation: CASQSLANNEQFF.

This chain connects TRBV28 to TRBJ2-3; no firm D call. V lost 4 bases and J lost 3, with 14 bases in between. CDR1 and CDR2 (germline): MDHEN, SYDVKM. The CDR3 is 15 residues long. DNA of the CDR3: TGTGCCAGCAGTTCCCCCCGCAGTGCTACAGATACGCAGTATTTT. Translating gives CASSSPRSATDTQYF. Variable domain in full (rest from reference TRBV28 and TRBJ2-3): DVKVTQSSRYLVKRTGEKVFLECVQDMDHENMFWYRQDPGLGLRLIYFSYDVKMKEKGDIPEGYSVSREKKERFSLILESASTNQTSMYLCASSSPRSATDTQYFGPGTRLTVL.

The chain carries TRBV5-1 and TRBJ2-2; no clear D gene. Germline-derived CDR1 and CDR2 are SGHRS and YFSETQ. The V and J ends lost 1 base and 0 bases respectively, with 7 bases between them. CDR3 length equals 15 residues. CDR3 sequence (DNA): TGCGCCAGCAGCTTGACCGAAACGAACACCGGGGAGCTGTTTTTT. This codes for CASSLTETNTGELFF.

The sample holds one count of this clone. The chain recombines TRBV6-5 with TRBJ1-3, with D possibly TRBD1 on 5 matching bases. V was shortened by 6 bases and J by 6 bases, with 15 bases between the two germline ends. Germline V lookup: CDR1 MNHEY, CDR2 SVGAGI. The CDR3 is 14 amino acids. This CDR3 reads CASRPLGGENTIYF. In DNA, the CDR3 is TGTGCCAGCAGGCCACTGGGGGGTGAAAACACCATATATTTT.

J is TRBJ1-3 and V is TRBV6-5; no definite D call. Trimming left V 8 bases short and J 3 bases short, with 17 bases between. Germline CDR1 reads MNHEY; CDR2 reads SVGAGI. The CDR3 sequence is 15 residues long. CDR3 loop: CASAQTLEGGNTIYF. The CDR3 DNA follows: TGTGCCAGCGCCCAGACTCTAGAGGGTGGAAACACCATATATTTT.

The chain uses TRBV6-1 and TRBJ1-6; 8 bases are a match to TRBD1. Trimming at V came to 2 bases and at J to 8 bases, leaving 8 bases not matched to a gene. Germline V gene sequence: CDR1 MNHNS, CDR2 SASEGT. There are 16 residues in the CDR3. The DNA for the CDR3 is TGTGCCAGCAGTGAATTCGTGGGACAGGCCTATTCACCCCTCCACTTT. This gives the protein CASSEFVGQAYSPLHF.

J is TRBJ1-2 and V is TRBV5-1; the D is unclear. Between the trimmed V and J ends, which lost 3 bases and 4 bases, there was a span of 13 bases. This CDR3 spans 14 amino acids. Germline CDR1 SGHRS, CDR2 YFSETQ. CDR3 nucleotides: TGCGCCAGCAGCTATGTAGGGTCCGGCTATGGCTACACCTTC. It is translated as CASSYVGSGYGYTF.

The table lists this clone with a count of one. This chain links TRBV9 with TRBJ2-7; D gene uncertain. CDR1 is SGDLS, CDR2 YYNGEE, per germline. The CDR3 has 14 amino acids. Trimming took off 0 bases at V and 2 bases at J, with 9 bases between the two ends. The CDR3 region has the DNA TGTGCCAGCAGCGTAGAATGGACGCCCTACGAGCAGTACTTC. Translation: CASSVEWTPYEQYF.

The chain combines TRBV10-3 with TRBJ2-1; TRBD2 agrees at 10 bases. V shed 11 bases, J shed 5 bases, and the junction held 3 bases outside the gene matches. The CDR3 covers 12 residues. CDR1 is ENHRY and CDR2 is SYGVKD in the germline V gene. Written as DNA, the CDR3 is TGTGCCCTAGCGGGAGTCGACAATGAGCAGTTCTTC. It is translated as CALAGVDNEQFF.

The J gene is TRBJ2-3, the V gene TRBV15; 10 bases align to TRBD1. The CDR3 is 16 amino acids. V trimming: 0 bases; J trimming: 5 bases; junction bases outside the gene matches: 5. Germline CDR1 is LNHNV and CDR2 is YYDKDF (reference sequence). Here the CDR3 reads CATSRDGTGAVDTQYF. The CDR3 DNA follows: TGTGCCACCAGCAGAGACGGGACAGGGGCGGTAGATACGCAGTATTTT.

This chain joins TRBV4-1 and TRBJ2-5, with 8 bases lining up with TRBD2. Germline V CDR1 and CDR2: MGHRA, YSYEKL. The CDR3 sequence is 21 residues long. Trimming at V came to 0 bases and at J to 0 bases, leaving 18 bases not matched to a gene. The CDR3 spells CASSQEPPGAGGPRYQETQYF. CDR3 DNA: TGCGCCAGCAGCCAAGAGCCCCCCGGGGCGGGGGGTCCCAGGTACCAAGAGACCCAGTACTTC.

This clone was found once. The V gene is TRBV11-2, the J gene TRBJ2-2; no firm D call. V was clipped by 0 bases and J by 3 bases, with 2 bases between them. The CDR3 extends over 13 amino acids. Germline V lookup: CDR1 SGHAT, CDR2 FQNNGV. CDR3 residues: CASSLDDTGELFF. The CDR3 nucleotides are TGTGCCAGCAGCTTAGATGACACCGGGGAGCTGTTTTTT. Filled out from reference TRBV11-2 and TRBJ2-2, the complete variable domain reads EAGVAQSPRYKIIEKRQSVAFWCNPISGHATLYWYQQILGQGPKLLIQFQNNGVVDDSQLPKDRFSAERLKGVDSTLKIQPAKLEDSAVYLCASSLDDTGELFFGEGSRLTVL.

This clone was counted once. The chain combines TRBV3-1 (or the pseudogene TRBV3-2) with TRBJ2-7, with D unresolved. Germline CDR1 is LGHDT and CDR2 is YNNKEL (reference sequence). The CDR3 runs to 11 residues. Trimming pared 1 base from V and 4 bases from J, leaving 2 bases between. CDR3 region: CASSQAYEQYF. Written as DNA, the CDR3 is TGTGCCAGCAGCCAAGCTTACGAGCAGTACTTC.